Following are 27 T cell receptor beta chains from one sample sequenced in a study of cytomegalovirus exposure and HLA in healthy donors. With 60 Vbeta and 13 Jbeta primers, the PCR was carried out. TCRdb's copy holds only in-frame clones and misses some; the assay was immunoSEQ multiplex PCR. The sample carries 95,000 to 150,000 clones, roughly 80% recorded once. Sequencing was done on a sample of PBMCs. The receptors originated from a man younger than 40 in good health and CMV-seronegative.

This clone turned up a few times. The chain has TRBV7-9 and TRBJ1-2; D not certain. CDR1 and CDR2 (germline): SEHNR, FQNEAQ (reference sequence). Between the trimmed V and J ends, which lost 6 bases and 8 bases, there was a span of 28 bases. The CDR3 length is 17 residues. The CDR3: CASSRTGFGSLLYGYTF. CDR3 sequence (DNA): TGTGCCAGCAGTCGTACCGGGTTCGGGAGCCTCTTGTACGGCTACACCTTC.

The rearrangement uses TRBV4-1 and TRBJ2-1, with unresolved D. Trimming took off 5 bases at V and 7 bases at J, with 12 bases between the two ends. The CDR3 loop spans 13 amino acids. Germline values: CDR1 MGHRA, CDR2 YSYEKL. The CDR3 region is CASSEVIVNEQFF. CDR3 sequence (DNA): TGCGCCAGCAGCGAGGTTATAGTGAATGAGCAGTTCTTC.

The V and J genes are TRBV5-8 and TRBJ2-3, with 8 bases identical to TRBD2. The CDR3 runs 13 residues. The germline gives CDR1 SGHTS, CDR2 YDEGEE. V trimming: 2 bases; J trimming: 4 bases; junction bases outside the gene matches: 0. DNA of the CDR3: TGTGCCAGCAGCTTACTAGCGGCAGATACGCAGTATTTT. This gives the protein CASSLLAADTQYF.

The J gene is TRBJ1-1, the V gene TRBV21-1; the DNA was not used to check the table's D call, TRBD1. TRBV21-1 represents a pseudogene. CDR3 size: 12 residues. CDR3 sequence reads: CASRQGASEAFF. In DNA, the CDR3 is TGTGCCAGCAGACAGGGGGCGTCTGAAGCTTTCTTT.

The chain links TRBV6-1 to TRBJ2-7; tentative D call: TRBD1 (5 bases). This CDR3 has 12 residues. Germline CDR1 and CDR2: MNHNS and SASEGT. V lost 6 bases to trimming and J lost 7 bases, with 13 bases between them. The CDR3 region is CASRRQLGEQYF. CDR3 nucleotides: TGTGCCAGCAGAAGACAGCTTGGAGAGCAGTACTTC.

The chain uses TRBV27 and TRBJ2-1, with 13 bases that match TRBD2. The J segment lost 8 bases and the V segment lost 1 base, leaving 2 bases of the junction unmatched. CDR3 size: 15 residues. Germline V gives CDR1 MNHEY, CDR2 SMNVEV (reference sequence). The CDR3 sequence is CASSLYTSGGDEQFF. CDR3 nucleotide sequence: TGTGCCAGCAGTTTATACACTAGCGGGGGGGATGAGCAGTTCTTC.

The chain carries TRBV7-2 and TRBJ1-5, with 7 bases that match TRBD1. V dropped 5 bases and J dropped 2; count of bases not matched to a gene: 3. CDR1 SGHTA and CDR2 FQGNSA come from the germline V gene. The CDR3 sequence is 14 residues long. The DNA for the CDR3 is TGTGCCAGCAGCGAAGGACAGGGCAATCAGCCCCAGCATTTT. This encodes CASSEGQGNQPQHF.

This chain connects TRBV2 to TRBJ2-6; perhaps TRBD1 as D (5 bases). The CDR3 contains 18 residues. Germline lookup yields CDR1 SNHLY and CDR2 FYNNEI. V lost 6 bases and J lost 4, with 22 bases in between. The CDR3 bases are TGTGCCAGCAGCGGCTGGGGCAGGGCAAAGGGAGGGGCCAACGTCCTGACTTTC. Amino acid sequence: CASSGWGRAKGGANVLTF.

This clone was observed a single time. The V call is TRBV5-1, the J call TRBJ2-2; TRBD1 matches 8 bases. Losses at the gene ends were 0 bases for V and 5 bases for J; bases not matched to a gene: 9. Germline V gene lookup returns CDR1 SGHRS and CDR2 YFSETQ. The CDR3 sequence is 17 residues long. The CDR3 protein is CASSLGIGQGQTGELFF. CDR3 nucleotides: TGCGCCAGCAGCTTGGGGATAGGACAGGGCCAGACCGGGGAGCTGTTTTTT.

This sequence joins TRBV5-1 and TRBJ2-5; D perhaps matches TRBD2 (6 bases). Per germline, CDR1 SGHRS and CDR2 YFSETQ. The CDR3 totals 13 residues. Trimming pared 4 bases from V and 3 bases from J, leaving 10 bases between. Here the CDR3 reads CASSPGGEETQYF. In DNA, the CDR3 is TGCGCCAGCAGCCCCGGAGGGGAAGAGACCCAGTACTTC. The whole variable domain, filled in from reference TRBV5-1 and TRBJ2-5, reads KAGVTQTPRYLIKTRGQQVTLSCSPISGHRSVSWYQQTPGQGLQFLFEYFSETQRNKGNFPGRFSGRQFSNSRSEMNVSTLELGDSALYLCASSPGGEETQYFGPGTRLLVL.

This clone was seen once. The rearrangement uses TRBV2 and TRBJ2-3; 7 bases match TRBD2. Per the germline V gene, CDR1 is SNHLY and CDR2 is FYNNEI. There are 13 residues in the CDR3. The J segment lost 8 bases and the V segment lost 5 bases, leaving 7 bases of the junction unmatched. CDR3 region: CASSSEGRGTQYF. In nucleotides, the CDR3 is TGTGCCAGCAGTTCAGAAGGGAGGGGTACGCAGTATTTT.

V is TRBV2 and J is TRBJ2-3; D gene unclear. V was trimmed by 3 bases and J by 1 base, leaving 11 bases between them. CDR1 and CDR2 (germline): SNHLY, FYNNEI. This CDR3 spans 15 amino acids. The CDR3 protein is CASSDGQGGTDTQYF. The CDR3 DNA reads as TGTGCCAGCAGTGACGGCCAAGGAGGCACAGATACGCAGTATTTT.

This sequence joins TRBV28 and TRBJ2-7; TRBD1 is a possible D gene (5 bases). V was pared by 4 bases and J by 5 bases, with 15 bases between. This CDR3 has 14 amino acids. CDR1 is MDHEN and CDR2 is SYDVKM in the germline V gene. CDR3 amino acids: CASSWLGRVNEQYF. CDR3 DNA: TGTGCCAGCAGTTGGTTGGGCAGGGTTAACGAGCAGTACTTC.

This chain's CDR3 is CASSFGGTVQYF. CDR3 DNA: TGTGCCAGCAGTTTCGGGGGTACGGTGCAGTACTTC. J is TRBJ2-7 and V is TRBV27; a weak D match, TRBD2 (6 bases). The CDR3 runs 12 residues. Trimming removed 3 bases from V and 9 bases from J, with 12 bases in between. Per germline, CDR1 MNHEY and CDR2 SMNVEV (reference sequence).

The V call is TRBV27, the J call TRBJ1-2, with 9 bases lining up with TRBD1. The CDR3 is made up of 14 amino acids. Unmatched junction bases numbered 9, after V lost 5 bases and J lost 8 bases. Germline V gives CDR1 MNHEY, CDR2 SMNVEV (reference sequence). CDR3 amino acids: CASSTTGGFRGYTF. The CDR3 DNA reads TGTGCCAGCAGTACGACAGGGGGGTTCAGGGGCTACACCTTC.

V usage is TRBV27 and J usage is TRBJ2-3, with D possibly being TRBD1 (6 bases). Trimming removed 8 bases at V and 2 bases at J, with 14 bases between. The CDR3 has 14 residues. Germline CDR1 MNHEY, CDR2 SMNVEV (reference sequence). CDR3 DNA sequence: TGTGCCAGCGGCCACAGGGATGCCACAGATACGCAGTATTTT. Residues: CASGHRDATDTQYF.

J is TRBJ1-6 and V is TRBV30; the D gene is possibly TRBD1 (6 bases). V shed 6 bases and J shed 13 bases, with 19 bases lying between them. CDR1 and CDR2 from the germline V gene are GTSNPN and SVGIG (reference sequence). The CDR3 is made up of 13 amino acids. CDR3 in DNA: TGTGCCTGCAGGGGTCCCAATTCAGATCCCCTCCACTTT. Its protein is CACRGPNSDPLHF.

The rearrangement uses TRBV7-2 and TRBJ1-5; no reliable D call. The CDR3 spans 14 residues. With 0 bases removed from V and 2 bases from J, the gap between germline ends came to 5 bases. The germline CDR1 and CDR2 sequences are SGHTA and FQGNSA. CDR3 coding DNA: TGTGCCAGCAGCTTAGCCGGGGGCAATCAGCCCCAGCATTTT. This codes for CASSLAGGNQPQHF.

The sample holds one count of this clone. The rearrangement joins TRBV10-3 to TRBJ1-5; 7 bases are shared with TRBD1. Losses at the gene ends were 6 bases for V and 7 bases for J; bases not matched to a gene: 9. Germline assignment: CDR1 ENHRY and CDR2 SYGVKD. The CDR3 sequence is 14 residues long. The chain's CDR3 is CAISETGARQPQHF. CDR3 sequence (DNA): TGTGCCATCAGCGAAACAGGGGCCAGGCAGCCCCAGCATTTT.

The CDR3 sequence: CAISDVAGSADTQYF. The CDR3 bases are TGTGCCATCAGTGATGTAGCGGGGAGTGCAGATACGCAGTATTTT. The V call is TRBV10-3, the J call TRBJ2-3, with 8 bases identical to TRBD2. V was pared by 3 bases and J by 4 bases, with 6 bases of the junction left unmatched. Germline V gene data show CDR1 as ENHRY and CDR2 as SYGVKD. This CDR3 comprises 15 residues.

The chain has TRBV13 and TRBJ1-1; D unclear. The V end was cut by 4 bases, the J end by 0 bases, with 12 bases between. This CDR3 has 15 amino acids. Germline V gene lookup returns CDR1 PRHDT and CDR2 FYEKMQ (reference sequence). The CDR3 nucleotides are TGTGCCAGCAGCTCCGGCGGGGAACTGAACACTGAAGCTTTCTTT. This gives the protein CASSSGGELNTEAFF.

The CDR3 bases are TGCGCCAGCAGCCAAGATAGTCGGGGGAGCTCCTACAATGAGCAGTTCTTC. It encodes CASSQDSRGSSYNEQFF. J is TRBJ2-1 and V is TRBV4-3, with D possibly matching TRBD2 (6 bases). Germline V gives CDR1 LGHNA, CDR2 YSLEER. CDR3 length: 17 amino acids. V gave up 0 bases and J gave up 0 bases, with 12 bases separating them.

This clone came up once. In nucleotides, the CDR3 is TGTGCCAGCAGCAGTCGCGACCGGGACAGCGGGTGGAAGCTGTTTTTT. This codes for CASSSRDRDSGWKLFF. The chain uses TRBV9 and TRBJ2-2, with D possibly matching TRBD1 (7 bases). The CDR3 contains 16 residues. Germline CDR1 reads SGDLS; CDR2 reads YYNGEE. V lost 4 bases to trimming and J lost 12 bases, with 25 bases between them.

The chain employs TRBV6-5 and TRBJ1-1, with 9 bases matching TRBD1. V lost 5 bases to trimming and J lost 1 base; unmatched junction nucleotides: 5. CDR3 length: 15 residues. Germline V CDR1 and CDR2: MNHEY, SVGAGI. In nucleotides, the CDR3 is TGTGCCAGCAGTACCGGGACAGGGCGGAACACTGAAGCTTTCTTT. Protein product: CASSTGTGRNTEAFF.

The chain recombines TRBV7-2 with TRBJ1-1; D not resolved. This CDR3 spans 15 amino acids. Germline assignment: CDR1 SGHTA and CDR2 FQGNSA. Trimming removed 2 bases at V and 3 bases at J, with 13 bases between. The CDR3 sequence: CASSLPPADYTEAFF. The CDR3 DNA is TGTGCCAGCAGCTTACCGCCAGCGGATTACACTGAAGCTTTCTTT.

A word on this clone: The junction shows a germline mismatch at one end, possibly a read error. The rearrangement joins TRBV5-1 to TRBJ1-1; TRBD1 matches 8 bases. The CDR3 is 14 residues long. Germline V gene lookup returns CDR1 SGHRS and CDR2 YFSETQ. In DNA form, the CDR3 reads TGCGTCAGCAGCGGGGATACAGGGGGCACTGAAGCTTTCTTT. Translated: CVSSGDTGGTEAFF.

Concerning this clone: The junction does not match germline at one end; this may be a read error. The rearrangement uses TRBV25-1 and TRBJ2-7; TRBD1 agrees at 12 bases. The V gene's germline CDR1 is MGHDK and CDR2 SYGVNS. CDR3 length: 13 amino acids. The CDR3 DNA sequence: TGTGCCAGCAGTGAATTGGGACAGGGGGCTCTGGACTTC. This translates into CASSELGQGALDF.